The 10 T cell receptor beta chains listed next were all sequenced from one sample in a study of shared clonotypes between healthy human individuals. TCRdb's copy holds only in-frame clones and misses some; the assay was immunoSEQ multiplex PCR. Of about 1 million clones in the sample, more than 60% were seen once. Sequenced input: memory CD4+ T cells sorted from blood. Subset described: CD45RA-negative fraction. All receptors derive from a man aged 18 to 29 in good health.

The chain employs TRBV30 and TRBJ1-4; no definite D call. V was trimmed by 3 bases and J by 4 bases, leaving 12 bases between them. CDR3 length: 14 residues. CDR1 and CDR2 (germline): GTSNPN, SVGIG (reference sequence). This CDR3 reads CAWRRARSNEKLFF. The DNA of the CDR3 is TGTGCCTGGAGACGGGCGAGGAGTAATGAAAAACTGTTTTTT.

This chain uses TRBV5-6 with TRBJ2-2; tentatively, D is TRBD1 (5 bases). V was cut by 2 bases and J by 0 bases, with 11 bases left in between. Germline CDR1 SGHDT, CDR2 YYEEEE. The CDR3 spans 16 residues. The CDR3 DNA sequence: TGTGCCAGCAGCTTCGTAGACAGCTCGAACACCGGGGAGCTGTTTTTT. This translates into CASSFVDSSNTGELFF.

V and J are TRBV19 and TRBJ1-6; 7 bases line up with TRBD1. Germline CDR1 and CDR2: LNHDA and SQIVND (reference sequence). The CDR3 extends over 14 amino acids. J lost 7 bases, V lost 9 bases, and 9 bases had no gene match. The CDR3 bases are TGTGCCAGCAAGCCGGGACAGATCAATTCACCCCTCCACTTT. It codes for CASKPGQINSPLHF.

The chain uses TRBV6-6 and TRBJ2-5, with TRBD1 identical over 9 bases. CDR3 length equals 14 residues. Germline V lookup: CDR1 MNHNY, CDR2 SVGAGI (reference sequence). The V gene end was trimmed by 8 bases and the J gene end by 6 bases; junction bases not matched to a gene: 10. The CDR3 nucleotides read TGTGCCAGCCATTTAGGGACAGGGAGGCAGACCCAGTACTTC. This codes for CASHLGTGRQTQYF.

The CDR3 loop is CASSGGVQGNQPQHF. The CDR3, as DNA: TGTGCCAGCAGTGGGGGGGTCCAGGGAAATCAGCCCCAGCATTTT. V and J are TRBV2 and TRBJ1-5, with a weak D call TRBD1 (5 bases). CDR1 and CDR2 from the germline V gene are SNHLY and FYNNEI. V gave up 4 bases and J gave up 4 bases, with 14 bases separating them. The CDR3 sequence is 15 residues long.

This chain connects TRBV5-6 to TRBJ2-3; D is unclear. V was shortened by 0 bases and J by 0 bases, with 11 bases between the two germline ends. This CDR3 has 16 amino acids. Germline CDR1 reads SGHDT; CDR2 reads YYEEEE. CDR3 nucleotide sequence: TGTGCCAGCAGCTTGGCGGTCAAACCTAGCACAGATACGCAGTATTTT. It yields the protein CASSLAVKPSTDTQYF.

This chain connects TRBV7-3 to TRBJ2-3, with D perhaps given as TRBD1 or TRBD2 (6 bases each). CDR1 is SGHTA, CDR2 FQGTGA, per germline. V was clipped by 3 bases and J by 8 bases, with 15 bases between them. The CDR3 is 14 residues long. The CDR3 loop is CASSFTPGAGTQYF. The CDR3 nucleotides read TGTGCCAGCAGCTTTACCCCGGGGGCGGGTACGCAGTATTTT.

The chain links TRBV5-4 to TRBJ2-3; 12 positions agree with TRBD1. Per germline, CDR1 SGHNT and CDR2 YYREEE (reference sequence). This CDR3 has 15 residues. V was pared by 4 bases and J by 3 bases, with 3 bases of the junction left unmatched. In nucleotides, the CDR3 is TGTGCCAGCAGCCAGGGACAGGGGGCAACAGATACGCAGTATTTT. The encoded protein is CASSQGQGATDTQYF.

The chain has TRBV7-9 and TRBJ2-3; 7 bases align to TRBD1. Germline V gives CDR1 SEHNR, CDR2 FQNEAQ (reference sequence). The CDR3 totals 15 residues. Germline trimming cut 5 bases from V and 0 bases from J; bases unmatched to any gene: 5. The DNA for the CDR3 is TGTGCCAGCAGCCTGGGACAGCCGAGCACAGATACGCAGTATTTT. The encoded protein is CASSLGQPSTDTQYF.

The chain couples TRBV5-4 to TRBJ2-1; 10 bases line up with TRBD2. CDR3 length: 16 residues. Germline V gene data show CDR1 as SGHNT and CDR2 as YYREEE (reference sequence). V dropped 4 bases and J dropped 5; count of bases not matched to a gene: 9. The DNA of the CDR3 is TGTGCCAGCAGCATTAAGCTAGCGGGAGTCGACAATGAGCAGTTCTTC. Its protein product is CASSIKLAGVDNEQFF.